This TCR beta chain was sequenced for a study of blood T cells in healthy people across ages (dated by TCRdb to about 2015). For the study in its entirety: In model experiments, template switching captured about one uniquely barcoded TCR beta cDNA molecule for every two T cells. The study measured age-related changes in TCR beta repertoire diversity using deep sequencing normalized with unique cDNA molecular identifiers. Four age groups were formed from the donors: young (average around 15 years), middle-aged (around 37), aged (approximately 60) and long-lived (more than 75). Donors of different ages were randomly distributed across sequencing lanes to avoid experimental bias. For two donors (one aged 18 to 30 and one aged 80 or older), the study analyzed two additional independent replicas of 1 million unique cDNA reads from the same blood draw. Broad study findings and their caveats: Since profiling was done on bulk unsorted PBMCs, naive and antigen-experienced compartments could not be conclusively compared. Estimates of total diversity based on one million sequenced T cells were considered lower bounds and underestimates. Compared with the aged group, the long-lived group had more naive CD4+ T cells, fewer expanded clones and increased TCR diversity, a pattern suggesting age selection. As age increased, observed TCR beta diversity per million T cells dropped in a roughly linear way, and a significant reduction was already evident by age 40. The percentage of naive T cells measured by flow cytometry correlated strongly with observed TCR beta diversity. Because donor CMV infection status was unknown, age-related changes in expanded clonotypes were potentially confounded.

Donors were about 36 systemically healthy Caucasian individuals from Russia aged roughly 6 to 90 years. Around 9.8 milliliters of peripheral blood were collected from each donor into EDTA-treated Vacutainer tubes. Ficoll-Paque density-gradient centrifugation was used to isolate PBMCs, with at least 7 million per sample. Trizol reagent was used to extract total RNA from PBMCs, with at least 5 micrograms per sample. For every donor, an aliquot of PBMCs went through flow cytometry to measure the percentages of naive CD45RAhigh/CD27high T cells. Library construction relied on 5' RACE. The sequencing machine was an Illumina HiSeq 2500. A second about 6 to 11 cycle PCR used a sample-barcoded 5' primer and a J-beta primer mix. A template-switch 5' adaptor carrying 12 random nucleotides introduced a unique molecular identifier onto each TCR beta cDNA molecule. Each sample yielded at least 3 million CDR3-containing paired-end reads. First-strand cDNA was synthesized from all RNA with the Mint cDNA synthesis kit, primed by a TRBC-specific oligonucleotide. Following uracil-DNA glycosylase treatment, a first 18-cycle PCR with universal primers M1SS and BC2_uni_R was performed on all cDNA. The source study handled its data this way. Normalization of each sample was performed by random selection of 1 million high-quality reads, each carrying a distinct molecular identifier. Reads with shared molecular identifiers were discarded instead of being binned into consensus sequences. MiTCR, run with a Q25 quality threshold and the strictest error-elimination algorithm, handled CDR3 identification, clonotype clustering and error correction. Lower-bound total TCR beta diversity was estimated with a nonparametric unseen species model using Euler transformation. TCRdb reprocessing: public reads trimmed at Q25 with fastp, clones called with MiXCR, in-frame beta chains kept. CDR3 protein duplicates are merged, each entry listing the most common genes and DNA. TCRdb's processing, not the study's, gives the V and J calls here. Present in this sample are about a million distinct CDR3 sequences, around two fifths of which were seen just once. The top ten hold about an eighth of the sample.

As regards this clonotype: It has no known antigen specificity. The record has no base qualities; no much larger clone is one base away.

Sequencing was done on a sample of blood. The sequence came from a young man in good health.

The encoded CDR3 is CAWSDGGTVVAGPSSYEQYF. Here is the DNA: TGTGCCTGGAGTGATGGCGGGACTGTGGTAGCGGGACCTAGCTCCTACGAGCAGTACTTC. This chain joins TRBV30 to TRBJ2-7; 8 bases in the junction line up with TRBD2. Germline trimming: 1 base from V, 0 bases from J; junction bases outside gene matches: 20. According to the germline V gene (reference sequence), CDR1 reads GTSNPN and CDR2 reads SVGIG. The CDR3 contains 20 residues, cysteine and phenylalanine counted. Left in the record is the CDR3 DNA by itself, 60 bases read in frame from the first base.